These 8 T cell receptor beta chains were sequenced from one sample in a study of T cell repertoires in ileal Crohn's disease. Method: immunoSEQ multiplex PCR; TCRdb's copy keeps in-frame clones and lacks some. In the table there are more than 9,500 clones, around 76% of which are singletons. Sequenced sample: ileal tissue. These TCRs come from an adult with Crohn's disease.

This rearrangement joins TRBV10-3 to TRBJ2-7; TRBD1 matches 12 bases. Looked up from germline, CDR1 is ENHRY and CDR2 is SYGVKD. This CDR3 spans 17 amino acids. V lost 0 bases and J lost 5; bases outside the gene matches: 8. DNA for the CDR3: TGTGCCATCAGTGAGTCGTGGACGGGACAGGGGGCTCACGAGCAGTACTTC. Its protein is CAISESWTGQGAHEQYF.

CDR3 in amino acids: CASWDRGAKNIQYF. In nucleotides, the CDR3 is TGTGCCAGCTGGGACAGAGGGGCCAAAAACATTCAGTACTTC. The chain links TRBV6-5 to TRBJ2-4, with 7 bases identical to TRBD1. Germline V gives CDR1 MNHEY, CDR2 SVGAGI. The CDR3 consists of 14 residues. The ends lost 8 bases at V and 1 base at J; junction bases unmatched: 5.

There are a few counts of this clone. The genes are TRBV7-2 and TRBJ2-1; D perhaps matches TRBD2 (5 bases). The CDR3 contains 16 residues. The germline gives CDR1 SGHTA, CDR2 FQGNSA. V was pared by 1 base and J by 3 bases, with 13 bases between. DNA of the CDR3: TGTGCCAGCAGCTTAGGTGTGGGAGTATTCTACAATGAGCAGTTCTTC. Its protein is CASSLGVGVFYNEQFF.

This clone was detected a few times. The chain employs TRBV7-9 and TRBJ1-2; possible D gene TRBD1, 5 bases. Germline V gene lookup returns CDR1 SEHNR and CDR2 FQNEAQ (reference sequence). V was trimmed by 0 bases and J by 7 bases, leaving 9 bases between them. The CDR3 has 13 amino acids. CDR3 residues: CASSLAPGFGYTF. CDR3 nucleotides: TGTGCCAGCAGCTTAGCCCCAGGGTTTGGCTACACCTTC.

This clone was counted a few times. The J gene is TRBJ2-1, the V gene TRBV5-6; 8 bases are a match to TRBD2. Trimming took 0 bases from V and 6 from J; bases not matched to a gene: 5. The germline V gene encodes CDR1 SGHDT and CDR2 YYEEEE. The CDR3 is 15 amino acids. CDR3 amino acids: CASSLGLATINEQFF. The CDR3 DNA reads as TGTGCCAGCAGCTTGGGACTAGCGACAATCAATGAGCAGTTCTTC.

This chain uses TRBV7-2 with TRBJ2-7; 8 positions agree with TRBD2. Germline V lookup: CDR1 SGHTA, CDR2 FQGNSA. Germline trimming cut 5 bases from V and 3 bases from J; bases unmatched to any gene: 6. This CDR3 spans 14 amino acids. This CDR3 reads CASSSLAGNYEQYF. Here the CDR3 DNA reads TGTGCCAGCAGCAGTCTAGCGGGCAACTACGAGCAGTACTTC.

The rearrangement links TRBV5-1 to TRBJ2-7, with D perhaps matching TRBD2 (6 bases). Trimming shortened V by 0 bases and J by 2 bases, and 9 bases separated the two germline ends. The CDR3 covers 14 residues. Looked up from germline, CDR1 is SGHRS and CDR2 is YFSETQ. The CDR3 sequence is CASSLVAGTYEQYF. CDR3 coding DNA: TGCGCCAGCAGCTTGGTGGCGGGGACCTACGAGCAGTACTTC.

V and J are TRBV29-1 and TRBJ2-3, with no clear D. Germline values: CDR1 SQVTM, CDR2 ANQGSEA. The ends were cut back, 5 bases at V and 5 bases at J, with 20 bases in the middle. The CDR3 runs to 15 residues. DNA of the CDR3: TGCAGCGTTCATCGACTCCTCATTAGTGGAGATACGCAGTATTTT. It yields the protein CSVHRLLISGDTQYF.